One and the same sample provided the 9 T cell receptor beta chains below, sequenced in a study of blood T cell repertoires in COVID-19. Using immunoSEQ multiplex PCR, the repertoire was profiled, and TCRdb retains in-frame clones only, with some absent. The sample lists under 75,000 clones; roughly three quarters were seen once. The specimen sequenced was peripheral blood. The receptors derive from a woman in her sixties or seventies with acute or convalescent COVID-19.

J is TRBJ1-1 and V is TRBV4-2; weak D call: TRBD1 (5 bases). This CDR3 contains 16 residues. Trimming stripped 0 bases from V and 4 bases from J, with 15 bases between. Per germline, CDR1 LGHNA and CDR2 YNFKEQ. The chain's CDR3 is CASSQDEGQGFTEAFF. The CDR3 nucleotides read TGTGCCAGCAGCCAAGATGAAGGCCAGGGCTTCACTGAAGCTTTCTTT.

This chain uses TRBV6-4 with TRBJ2-3; possibly TRBD1 for D (5 bases). The CDR3 loop spans 15 amino acids. V shed 3 bases and J shed 1 base, with 11 bases lying between them. From germline, CDR1 is MRHNA and CDR2 SNTAGT. Here the CDR3 DNA reads TGTGCCAGCAGTGAGGCAGGGCTCCGCACAGATACGCAGTATTTT. Translated, it gives CASSEAGLRTDTQYF.

This clone was observed once. The chain's CDR3 is CASSQGDEQYF. The CDR3 DNA is TGTGCCAGCAGCCAAGGCGACGAGCAGTACTTC. The J gene is TRBJ2-7, the V gene TRBV3-1 (or the pseudogene TRBV3-2), with no clear D. V shed 1 base and J shed 5 bases, with 3 bases lying between them. The germline V gene has CDR1 LGHDT and CDR2 YNNKEL (reference sequence). The CDR3 is made up of 11 amino acids.

The V call is TRBV2, the J call TRBJ2-5; TRBD2 matches at 7 bases. Germline V gene data show CDR1 as SNHLY and CDR2 as FYNNEI. V trimming: 8 bases; J trimming: 3 bases; junction bases outside the gene matches: 9. CDR3 size: 14 residues. CDR3 sequence: CASERGGAEETQYF. CDR3 DNA: TGTGCCAGCGAACGGGGAGGGGCAGAAGAGACCCAGTACTTC.

This chain uses TRBV7-2 with TRBJ1-5; D remains ambiguous. The length of the CDR3 is 12 residues. Trimming took off 5 bases at V and 6 bases at J, with 8 bases between the two ends. Germline-derived CDR1 and CDR2 are SGHTA and FQGNSA. The CDR3 DNA sequence: TGTGCCAGCAGCCCGCGAAGTCAGCCCCAGCATTTT. It yields the protein CASSPRSQPQHF.

The V call is TRBV18, the J call TRBJ2-7; a possible D gene is TRBD1 (6 bases). CDR3 length: 15 amino acids. Trimming shortened V by 3 bases and J by 2 bases, and 14 bases separated the two germline ends. Germline V gene data show CDR1 as KGHSH and CDR2 as LQKENI. The CDR3: CASSPGQGSPYEQYF. CDR3 DNA sequence: TGTGCCAGCTCACCCGGGCAGGGGAGCCCCTACGAGCAGTACTTC.

The chain recombines TRBV3-1 (or the pseudogene TRBV3-2) with TRBJ1-1; no clear D gene. V was shortened by 1 base and J by 3 bases, with 9 bases between the two germline ends. The germline V gene has CDR1 LGHDT and CDR2 YNNKEL (reference sequence). The CDR3 sequence is 14 residues long. The CDR3 sequence: CASSQGNEDTEAFF. The CDR3 DNA sequence: TGTGCCAGCAGCCAAGGGAATGAGGACACTGAAGCTTTCTTT.

This chain links TRBV9 with TRBJ1-2; D perhaps matches TRBD1 (5 bases). The CDR3 is 16 residues long. Looked up from germline, CDR1 is SGDLS and CDR2 is YYNGEE. V lost 2 bases to trimming and J lost 0 bases, with 14 bases between them. The CDR3 DNA reads TGTGCCAGCAGCGTCTCTCTGGGGCCTTCTAACTATGGCTACACCTTC. It codes for CASSVSLGPSNYGYTF. Looking up the rest from reference TRBV9 and TRBJ1-2 gives the full variable domain: DSGVTQTPKHLITATGQRVTLRCSPRSGDLSVYWYQQSLDQGLQFLIQYYNGEERAKGNILERFSAQQFPDLHSELNLSSLELGDSALYFCASSVSLGPSNYGYTFGSGTRLTVV.

The J gene is TRBJ2-5, the V gene TRBV5-1; 8 bases map to TRBD1. This CDR3 has 14 residues. Germline V gene data show CDR1 as SGHRS and CDR2 as YFSETQ. J gave up 3 bases and V 4 bases, and 5 bases lay outside the gene matches. The CDR3 coding sequence is TGCGCCAGCAGCGCAGGGGGCGCGGAAGAGACCCAGTACTTC. Protein: CASSAGGAEETQYF.